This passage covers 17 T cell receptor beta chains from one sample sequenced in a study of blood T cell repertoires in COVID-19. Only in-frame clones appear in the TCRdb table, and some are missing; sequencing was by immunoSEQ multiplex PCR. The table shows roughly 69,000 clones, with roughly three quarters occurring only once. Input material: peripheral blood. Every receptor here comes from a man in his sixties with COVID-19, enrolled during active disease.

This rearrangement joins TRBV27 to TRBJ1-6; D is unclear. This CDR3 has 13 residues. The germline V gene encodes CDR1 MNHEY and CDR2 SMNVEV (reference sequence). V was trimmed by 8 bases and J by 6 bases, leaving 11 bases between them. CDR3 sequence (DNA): TGTGCCAGCGCGGGGAGAATTAATTCACCCCTCCACTTT. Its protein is CASAGRINSPLHF.

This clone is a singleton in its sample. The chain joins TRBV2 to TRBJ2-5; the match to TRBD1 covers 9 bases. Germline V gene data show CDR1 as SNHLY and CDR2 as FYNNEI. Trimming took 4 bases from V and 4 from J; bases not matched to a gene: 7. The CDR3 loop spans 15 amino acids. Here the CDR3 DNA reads TGTGCCAGCAGTGCTTTCGGGACAGGGACAGAGACCCAGTACTTC. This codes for CASSAFGTGTETQYF.

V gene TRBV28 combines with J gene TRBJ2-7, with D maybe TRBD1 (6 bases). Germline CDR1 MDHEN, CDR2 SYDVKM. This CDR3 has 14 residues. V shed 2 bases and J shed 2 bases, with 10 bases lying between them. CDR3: CASSLGGITYEQYF. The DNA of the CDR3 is TGTGCCAGCAGTTTAGGGGGCATTACCTACGAGCAGTACTTC.

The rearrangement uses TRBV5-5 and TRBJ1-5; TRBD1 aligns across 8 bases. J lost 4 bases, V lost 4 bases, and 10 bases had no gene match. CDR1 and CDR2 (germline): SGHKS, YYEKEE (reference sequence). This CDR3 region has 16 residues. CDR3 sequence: CASSPGGAWGNQPQHF. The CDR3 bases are TGTGCCAGCAGCCCAGGGGGCGCATGGGGAAATCAGCCCCAGCATTTT.

CDR3 protein: CSASDPSVGAPQPQHF. In nucleotides, the CDR3 is TGCAGTGCTAGTGATCCCAGCGTGGGTGCACCTCAGCCCCAGCATTTT. The chain is built from TRBV20-1 and TRBJ1-5; D is undetermined. CDR1 is DFQATT and CDR2 is SNEGSKA in the germline V gene (reference sequence). The CDR3 has 16 residues. The ends were cut back, 3 bases at V and 6 bases at J, with 21 bases in the middle.

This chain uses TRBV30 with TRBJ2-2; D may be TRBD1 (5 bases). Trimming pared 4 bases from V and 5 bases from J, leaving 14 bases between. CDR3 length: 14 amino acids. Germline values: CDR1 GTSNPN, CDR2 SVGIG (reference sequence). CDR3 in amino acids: CAWNVQGGTGELFF. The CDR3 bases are TGTGCCTGGAATGTGCAGGGTGGGACCGGGGAGCTGTTTTTT.

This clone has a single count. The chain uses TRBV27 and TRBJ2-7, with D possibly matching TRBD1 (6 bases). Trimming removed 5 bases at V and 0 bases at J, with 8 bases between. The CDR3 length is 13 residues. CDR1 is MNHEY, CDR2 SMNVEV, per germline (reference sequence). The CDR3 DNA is TGTGCCAGCAGTACCAGGGGCTCCTACGAGCAGTACTTC. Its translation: CASSTRGSYEQYF.

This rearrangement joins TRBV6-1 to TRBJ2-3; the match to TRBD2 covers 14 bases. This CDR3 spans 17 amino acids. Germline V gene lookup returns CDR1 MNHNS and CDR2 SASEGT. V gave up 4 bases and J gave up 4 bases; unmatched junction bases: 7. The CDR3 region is CASSGRLAGGPPDTQYF. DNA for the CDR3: TGTGCCAGCAGTGGGAGACTAGCGGGGGGGCCCCCAGATACGCAGTATTTT.

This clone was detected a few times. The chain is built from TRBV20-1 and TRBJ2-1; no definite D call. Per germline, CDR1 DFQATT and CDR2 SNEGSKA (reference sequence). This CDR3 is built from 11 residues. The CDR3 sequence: CRKVPGNEQFF. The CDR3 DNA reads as TGCAGAAAAGTCCCGGGCAATGAGCAGTTCTTC.

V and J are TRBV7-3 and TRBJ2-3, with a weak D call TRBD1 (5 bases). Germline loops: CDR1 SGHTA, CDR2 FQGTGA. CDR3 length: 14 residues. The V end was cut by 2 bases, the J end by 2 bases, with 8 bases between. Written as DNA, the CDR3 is TGTGCCAGCAGCTTACAACAGGCCACAGATACGCAGTATTTT. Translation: CASSLQQATDTQYF.

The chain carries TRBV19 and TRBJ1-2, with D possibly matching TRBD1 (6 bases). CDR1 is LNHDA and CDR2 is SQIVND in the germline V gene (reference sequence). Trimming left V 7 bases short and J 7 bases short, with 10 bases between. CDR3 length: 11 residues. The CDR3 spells CASTTGLGYTF. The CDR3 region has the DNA TGTGCCAGTACTACAGGGCTTGGCTACACCTTC.

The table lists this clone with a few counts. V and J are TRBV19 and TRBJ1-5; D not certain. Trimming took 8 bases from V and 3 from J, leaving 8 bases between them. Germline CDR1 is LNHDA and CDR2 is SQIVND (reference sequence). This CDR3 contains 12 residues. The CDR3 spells CASGPDNQPQHF. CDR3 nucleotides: TGTGCCAGTGGCCCCGACAATCAGCCCCAGCATTTT.

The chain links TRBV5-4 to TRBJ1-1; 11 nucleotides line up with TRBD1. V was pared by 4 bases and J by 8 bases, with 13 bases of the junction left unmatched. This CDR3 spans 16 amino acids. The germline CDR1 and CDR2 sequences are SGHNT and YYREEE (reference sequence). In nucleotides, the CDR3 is TGTGCCAGCAGCGTCCGGACAGGGGGCGCGGTCGGCGAAGCTTTCTTT. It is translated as CASSVRTGGAVGEAFF.

CDR3 sequence: CASSIQGQDTEAFF. The CDR3 DNA is TGTGCCAGCTCAATACAGGGGCAGGACACTGAAGCTTTCTTT. This chain joins TRBV18 and TRBJ1-1, with 7 bases lining up with TRBD1. V was clipped by 5 bases and J by 3 bases; unmatched bases: 6. Germline V gene data show CDR1 as KGHSH and CDR2 as LQKENI. This CDR3 comprises 14 residues. Combining the CDR3 with reference TRBV18 and TRBJ1-1 gives the whole variable domain NAGVMQNPRHLVRRRGQEARLRCSPMKGHSHVYWYRQLPEEGLKFMVYLQKENIIDESGMPKERFSAEFPKEGPSILRIQQVVRGDSAAYFCASSIQGQDTEAFFGQGTRLTVV.

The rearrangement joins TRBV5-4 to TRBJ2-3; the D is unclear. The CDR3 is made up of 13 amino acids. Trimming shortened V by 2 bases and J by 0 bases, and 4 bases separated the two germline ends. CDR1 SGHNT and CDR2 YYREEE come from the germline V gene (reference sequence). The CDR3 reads CASSLYSTDTQYF. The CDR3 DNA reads TGTGCCAGCAGCTTATATAGCACAGATACGCAGTATTTT.

The CDR3 bases are TGTGCCAGTAGTATAGCCGGGACAGAGCCCTACGAGCAGTACTTC. Amino acid sequence: CASSIAGTEPYEQYF. The gene calls are TRBV19 and TRBJ2-7, with TRBD1 identical over 7 bases. Germline V gene data show CDR1 as LNHDA and CDR2 as SQIVND (reference sequence). The CDR3 length is 15 residues. V shed 1 base, J shed 2 bases, and the junction held 5 bases outside the gene matches.

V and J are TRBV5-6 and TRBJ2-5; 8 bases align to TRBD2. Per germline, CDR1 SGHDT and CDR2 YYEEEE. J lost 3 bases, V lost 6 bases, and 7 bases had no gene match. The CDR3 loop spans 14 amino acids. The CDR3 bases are TGTGCCAGCATCCAGGTGGGACTAGAAGAGACCCAGTACTTC. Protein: CASIQVGLEETQYF.